This T cell receptor beta chain comes out of a study of T cell responses to AZD1222 COVID-19 vaccine. General observations from the study: Spike-specific TCRs gained breadth and depth after people received two AZD1222 doses. All repertoire sampling was performed exclusively after the peak T cell response.

Second-dose intervals of approximately 4 or approximately 12 weeks were pooled. Profiled with immunoSEQ multiplex PCR; TCRdb holds only in-frame clones, not every one. The profile covers 250,000 to 300,000 clones, with 90% to 95% appearing a single time and 0.5% to 0.65% taken by the ten largest. Deletions cut 0 bases from V and 5 bases from J, with 7 bases between. The germline V gene has CDR1 PRHDT and CDR2 FYEKMQ (reference sequence). There are 13 residues in the CDR3. For this clone: The antigen is undetermined.

The material was peripheral blood, obtained 28 days after the second AZD1222 dose. The V and J genes are TRBV13 and TRBJ1-2, with D unclear. This receptor was identified in an adult who received the AZD1222 COVID-19 vaccine. DNA for the CDR3: TGTGCCAGCAGCTTAGGCGAAGGGTATGGCTACACCTTC. Protein sequence: CASSLGEGYGYTF.